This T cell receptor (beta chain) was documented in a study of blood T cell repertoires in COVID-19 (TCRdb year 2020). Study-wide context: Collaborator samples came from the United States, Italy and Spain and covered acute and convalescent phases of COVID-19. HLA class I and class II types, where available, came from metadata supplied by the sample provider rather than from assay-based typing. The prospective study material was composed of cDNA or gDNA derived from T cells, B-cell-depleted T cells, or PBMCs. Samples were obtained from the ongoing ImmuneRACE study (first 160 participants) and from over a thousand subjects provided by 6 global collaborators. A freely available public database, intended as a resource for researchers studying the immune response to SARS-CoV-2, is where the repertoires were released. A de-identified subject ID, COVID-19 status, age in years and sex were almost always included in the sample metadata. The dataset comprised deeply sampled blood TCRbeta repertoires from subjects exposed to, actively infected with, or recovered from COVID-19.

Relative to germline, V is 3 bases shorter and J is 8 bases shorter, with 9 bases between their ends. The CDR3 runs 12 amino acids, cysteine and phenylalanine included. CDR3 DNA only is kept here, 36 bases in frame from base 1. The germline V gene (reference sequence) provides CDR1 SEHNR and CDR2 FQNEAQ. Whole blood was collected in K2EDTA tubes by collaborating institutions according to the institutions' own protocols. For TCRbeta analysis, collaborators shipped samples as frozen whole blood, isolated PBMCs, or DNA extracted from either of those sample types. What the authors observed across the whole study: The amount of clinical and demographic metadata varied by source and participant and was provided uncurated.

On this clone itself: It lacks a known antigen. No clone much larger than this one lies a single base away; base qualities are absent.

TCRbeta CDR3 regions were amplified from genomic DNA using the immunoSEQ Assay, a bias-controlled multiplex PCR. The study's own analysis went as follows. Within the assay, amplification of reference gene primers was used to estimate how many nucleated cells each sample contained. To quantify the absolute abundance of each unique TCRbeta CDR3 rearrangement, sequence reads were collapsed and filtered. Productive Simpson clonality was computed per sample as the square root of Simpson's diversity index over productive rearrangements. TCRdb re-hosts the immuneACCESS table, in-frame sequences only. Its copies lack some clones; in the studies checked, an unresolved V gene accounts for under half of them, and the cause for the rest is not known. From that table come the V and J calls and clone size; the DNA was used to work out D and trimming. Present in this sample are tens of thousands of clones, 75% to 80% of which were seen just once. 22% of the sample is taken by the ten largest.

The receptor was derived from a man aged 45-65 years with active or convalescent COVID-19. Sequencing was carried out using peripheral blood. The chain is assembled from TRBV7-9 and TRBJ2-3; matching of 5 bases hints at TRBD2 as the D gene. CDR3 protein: CASSFRLATQYF. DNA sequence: TGTGCCAGCAGCTTCCGCCTAGCTACGCAGTATTTT.